This T cell receptor beta chain came from a study of blood T cells in healthy people across ages. The use of a sample-barcoded 5' primer and a J-beta primer mix characterized a second PCR of about 7 to 12 cycles. MiXCR, applied by TCRdb to the 5' RACE reads, yields one record per CDR3 protein. The table has 850,000 to 1,100,000 distinct CDR3 sequences, around two fifths seen once. Peripheral blood samples of around 9.8 milliliters were drawn from each donor. The CDR3 covers 16 residues. Per germline, CDR1 SEHNR and CDR2 FQNEAQ (reference sequence). V shed 4 bases, J shed 3 bases, and the junction held 8 bases outside the gene matches.

This clonotype was sampled from a man aged 18-30 years in good health. The sequenced sample consisted of blood. The V call is TRBV7-9, the J call TRBJ1-2; 10 bases line up with TRBD1. This chain's CDR3 is CASSSGRTGGDYGYTF. CDR3 nucleotide sequence: TGTGCCAGCAGCTCCGGACGGACAGGGGGGGACTATGGCTACACCTTC.